This TCR beta chain was found in a study of immune cell composition in non-small cell lung cancer. The wider study: Tumours were mainly lung adenocarcinoma or squamous cell carcinoma. Findings and caveats of the study: Shared sequences between tumour-reactive and dominant in vivo clones were not proven. Clones >0.5% enriched in tumour were rarer in adenocarcinoma (about 35%) than squamous (roughly 75%).

Trimming pared 3 bases from V and 8 bases from J, leaving 10 bases between. This CDR3 spans 12 amino acids. The V gene's germline CDR1 is SNHLY and CDR2 FYNNEI. Repertoires were generated with immunoSEQ multiplex PCR, while TCRdb's copy carries only in-frame clones and drops some. The sample shows several thousand clones, approximately 83% of them seen only once. Normal lung was taken at the farthest possible site, at least 3 cm from tumour. Frozen unsorted single-cell suspensions supplied the genomic DNA. A note on this clone: Its target is not known.

The sequenced sample consisted of non-adjacent lung tissue. This receptor was obtained from a human donor with non-small cell lung cancer. The V and J genes are TRBV2 and TRBJ1-2; possible D gene TRBD1, 6 bases. In DNA, the CDR3 is TGTGCCAGCAGTGAGGACAGATACGGCTACACCTTC. This sequence encodes CASSEDRYGYTF.